Listed below are T cell receptor beta chains from one sample, sequenced in a study of cytomegalovirus exposure and HLA in healthy donors. Produced via immunoSEQ multiplex PCR; TCRdb's table is partial and in-frame only. The repertoire consists of some 130,000 clones, with roughly 63% occurring once and the leading ten covering 8% to 10%. Sequenced input: PBMCs. The receptors were sampled from a man aged 35 to 55 in good health and CMV-seropositive. Each CDR3 is given with its conserved first and last residue. D genes are given only for firm matches. Rows give clone size only sometimes, using once, few, many, or a class for an expanded clone.

abundance: few
d_gene: NA
v_gene: TRBV7-6
j_gene: TRBJ2-7
CDR3nt: TGTGCCAGCAGCTTAGAGGCCTCCCCGACAAACTACGAGCAGTACTTC
CDR3aa: CASSLEASPTNYEQYF

abundance: NA
d_gene: TRBD2
v_gene: TRBV28
j_gene: TRBJ2-6
CDR3nt: TGTGCCAGTCAGAGCGGGACCCGCTCTGGGGCCAACGTCCTGACTTTC
CDR3aa: CASQSGTRSGANVLTF

abundance: NA
d_gene: NA
v_gene: TRBV6-1
j_gene: TRBJ2-7
CDR3nt: TGTGCCAGCAGTGAAGCTCCGGGGACCTACGAGCAGTACTTC
CDR3aa: CASSEAPGTYEQYF

abundance: NA
d_gene: TRBD1
v_gene: TRBV6-5
j_gene: TRBJ1-3
CDR3nt: TGTGCCAGCAGTCAAACAGGGGACGGAAACACCATATATTTT
CDR3aa: CASSQTGDGNTIYF

abundance: NA
d_gene: TRBD1
v_gene: TRBV15
j_gene: TRBJ2-7
CDR3nt: TGTGCCACCAGCAGAGGGGGGACAGAGACCTACGAGCAGTACTTC
CDR3aa: CATSRGGTETYEQYF

abundance: NA
d_gene: NA
v_gene: TRBV4-1
j_gene: TRBJ2-1
CDR3nt: TGCGCCAGCAGCCAAGTCGGGAGCGCCTACAATGAGCAGTTCTTC
CDR3aa: CASSQVGSAYNEQFF

abundance: many
d_gene: NA
v_gene: TRBV28
j_gene: TRBJ2-2
CDR3nt: TGTGCCAGCAGTTTCGACAGGGGGATGGCTAGCGGGAGTGTCACCGGGGAGCTGTTTTTT
CDR3aa: CASSFDRGMASGSVTGELFF

abundance: NA
d_gene: NA
v_gene: TRBV15
j_gene: TRBJ1-4
CDR3nt: TGTGCCACCAGCCCCCGTGTCTCTGAAAAACTGTTTTTT
CDR3aa: CATSPRVSEKLFF

abundance: NA
d_gene: TRBD1
v_gene: TRBV6-1
j_gene: TRBJ1-3
CDR3nt: TGTGCCAGCAGACCGGCAGGGGGAGGAAACACCATATATTTT
CDR3aa: CASRPAGGGNTIYF

abundance: few
d_gene: NA
v_gene: TRBV5-8
j_gene: TRBJ2-5
CDR3nt: TGTGCCAGCAGCTTGGCTGGCAGGCTCCAAGAGACCCAGTACTTC
CDR3aa: CASSLAGRLQETQYF

abundance: NA
d_gene: TRBD2
v_gene: TRBV10-1
j_gene: TRBJ2-3
CDR3nt: TGCGCCAGCAGTGATATTAGCGGGAGACGGAATACGCAGTATTTT
CDR3aa: CASSDISGRRNTQYF

abundance: NA
d_gene: NA
v_gene: TRBV7-3
j_gene: TRBJ2-1
CDR3nt: TGTGCCAGCAGCTTCATGAGGGTAGATGAGCAGTTCTTC
CDR3aa: CASSFMRVDEQFF

abundance: NA
d_gene: TRBD2
v_gene: TRBV29-1
j_gene: TRBJ2-7
CDR3nt: TGCAGCGTTGAAAAACTAGCGGGGGGAGCCTACGAGCAGTACTTC
CDR3aa: CSVEKLAGGAYEQYF

abundance: few
d_gene: TRBD1
v_gene: TRBV6-5
j_gene: TRBJ1-6
CDR3nt: TGTGCCAGCAGTTACGAGGGACAGATTCATTCACCCCTCCACTTT
CDR3aa: CASSYEGQIHSPLHF

abundance: NA
d_gene: TRBD1
v_gene: TRBV5-1
j_gene: TRBJ1-1
CDR3nt: TGCGCCAGCAGCGACCGGGACAGGGGGTATCCAGAAGCTTTCTTT
CDR3aa: CASSDRDRGYPEAFF

abundance: few
d_gene: TRBD1
v_gene: TRBV10-1
j_gene: TRBJ2-5
CDR3nt: TGCGCCAGCAGCGCCGGGACAGGGGGACGAGAGACCCAGTACTTC
CDR3aa: CASSAGTGGRETQYF

abundance: NA
d_gene: NA
v_gene: TRBV2
j_gene: TRBJ1-2
CDR3nt: TGTGCCACTCCGGGACAAGGCTTTTATGGCTACACCTTC
CDR3aa: CATPGQGFYGYTF

abundance: NA
d_gene: NA
v_gene: TRBV7-6
j_gene: TRBJ2-7
CDR3nt: TGTGCCAGCAGCTTAGTAGCAGGGGATTCCTACGAGCAGTACTTC
CDR3aa: CASSLVAGDSYEQYF

abundance: NA
d_gene: TRBD1
v_gene: TRBV6-5
j_gene: TRBJ1-4
CDR3nt: TGTGCCAGCAGTTCCTCCGGGACAGGAAATGAAAAACTGTTTTTT
CDR3aa: CASSSSGTGNEKLFF

abundance: NA
d_gene: TRBD1
v_gene: TRBV6-1
j_gene: TRBJ2-5
CDR3nt: TGTGCCAGCAGTGAGGTCCCGGGACAGGGTTCCCAGTACTTC
CDR3aa: CASSEVPGQGSQYF

abundance: NA
d_gene: TRBD1
v_gene: TRBV18
j_gene: TRBJ2-5
CDR3nt: TGTGCCAGCTCACCGCCGCTACAGGGGACGGAGACCCAGTACTTC
CDR3aa: CASSPPLQGTETQYF

abundance: few
d_gene: NA
v_gene: TRBV19
j_gene: TRBJ1-2
CDR3nt: TGTGCCAGTAGTGCCTACAGGATAAGAAACTATGGCTACACCTTC
CDR3aa: CASSAYRIRNYGYTF

abundance: NA
d_gene: TRBD1
v_gene: TRBV5-6
j_gene: TRBJ1-1
CDR3nt: TGTGCCAGCAGCTTGGGACAGGGGGTGCTCACTGAAGCTTTCTTT
CDR3aa: CASSLGQGVLTEAFF

abundance: few
d_gene: TRBD1
v_gene: TRBV7-2
j_gene: TRBJ1-2
CDR3nt: TGTGCCAGCAGCTTAGCGCCCTGGACAGGGGGCACTAACTATGGCTACACCTTC
CDR3aa: CASSLAPWTGGTNYGYTF

abundance: NA
d_gene: TRBD1
v_gene: TRBV4-3
j_gene: TRBJ2-3
CDR3nt: TGCGCCAGCAGCCAGCAAACCGGGACAGAGTATACGCAGTATTTT
CDR3aa: CASSQQTGTEYTQYF

abundance: NA
d_gene: TRBD2
v_gene: TRBV11-3
j_gene: TRBJ2-3
CDR3nt: TGTGCCAGCAGCTCAGGGACTAGCGGCCCGCAGTATTTT
CDR3aa: CASSSGTSGPQYF

abundance: NA
d_gene: TRBD2
v_gene: TRBV29-1
j_gene: TRBJ2-5
CDR3nt: TGCAGCGTCCTCACTAGCGGGGGGCAAGAGACCCAGTACTTC
CDR3aa: CSVLTSGGQETQYF